This T cell receptor (beta chain) derives from a study of shared clonotypes between healthy human individuals. Each subset's genomic DNA was shared equally among a number of immunoSEQ plates. Measured with immunoSEQ multiplex PCR; TCRdb has only the in-frame clones, and not every one. This table holds approximately 2.5 million clones, more than 85% found once. V shed 6 bases and J shed 0 bases, with 12 bases lying between them. Germline loops: CDR1 MDHEN, CDR2 SYDVKM. The CDR3 extends over 14 amino acids. On this clone itself: Its matching antigen is unknown.

Regarding the study as a whole: Clonotype sharing across a few donors was observed for around 5.1% of naive CD4 clonotypes.

Sequencing was carried out using naive CD4+ T cells from PBMCs. Subset reported: CD45RA+ positively selected. This TCR came from a man in his late teens or twenties in good health. Some clones in this sample may be carry-over from other donors' samples. This chain connects TRBV28 to TRBJ2-7, with D perhaps TRBD1 or TRBD2 (5 bases each). The CDR3 here is CASSTGTVSYEQYF. The CDR3 DNA reads TGTGCCAGCAGCACCGGGACGGTCTCCTACGAGCAGTACTTC.